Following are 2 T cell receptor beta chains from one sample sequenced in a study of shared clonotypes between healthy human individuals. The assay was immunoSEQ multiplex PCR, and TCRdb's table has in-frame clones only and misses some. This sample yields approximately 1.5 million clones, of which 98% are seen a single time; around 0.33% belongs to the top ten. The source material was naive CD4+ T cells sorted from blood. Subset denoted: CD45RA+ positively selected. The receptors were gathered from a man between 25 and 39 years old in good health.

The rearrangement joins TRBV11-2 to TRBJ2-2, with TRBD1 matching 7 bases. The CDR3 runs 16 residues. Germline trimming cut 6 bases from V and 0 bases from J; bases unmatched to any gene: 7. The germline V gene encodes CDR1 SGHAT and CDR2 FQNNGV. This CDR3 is CASRSIRGSNTGELFF. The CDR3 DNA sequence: TGTGCCAGCAGGTCCATCAGGGGGTCGAACACCGGGGAGCTGTTTTTT.

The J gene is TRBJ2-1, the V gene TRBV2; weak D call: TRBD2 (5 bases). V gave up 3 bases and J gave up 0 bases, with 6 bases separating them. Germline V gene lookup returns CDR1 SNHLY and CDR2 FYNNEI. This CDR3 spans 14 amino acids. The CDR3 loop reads CASSERDSYNEQFF. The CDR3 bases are TGTGCCAGCAGTGAGAGGGACTCCTACAATGAGCAGTTCTTC.